This TCR beta chain came from a study of T cell responses to AZD1222 COVID-19 vaccine. Study conclusions and caveats: Clonal diversity was possibly underestimated, and the donors were mostly white British, with more females. Baseline serology detected seropositivity in only a handful of AZD1222 recipients. Samples come after the peak T cell response, not at day 14.

As for this clone: Its antigen remains unknown.

Trimming pared 2 bases from V and 1 base from J, leaving 10 bases between. CDR1 SGDLS and CDR2 YYNGEE come from the germline V gene. The length of the CDR3 is 15 residues. Sequencing used immunoSEQ multiplex PCR; TCRdb keeps in-frame clones, though not all of them. The sample lists about 190,000 clones, just over 90% seen once, with 3.6% in the top ten. This TCR was recovered from an adult who received the MenACWY meningococcal vaccine as a control. The sample consisted of peripheral blood, taken 28 days after the second dose of the MenACWY control vaccine. This chain joins TRBV9 and TRBJ1-3; tentative D call: TRBD1 (5 bases). CDR3 sequence (DNA): TGTGCCAGCAGCGTGACCTCAGGGTCTGGAAACACCATATATTTT. Translation: CASSVTSGSGNTIYF.